These T cell receptor beta chains were read from a single sample in a study of early T cells in non-severe SARS-CoV-2 infection. MiXCR, run by TCRdb on the 5' RACE reads, gives a single entry per CDR3 protein. The sample carries more than 50,000 distinct CDR3 sequences, just under 15% recorded once. The sequencing here drew on whole blood, taken at baseline. The source of these receptors is an adult who was a healthcare worker with PCR-confirmed SARS-CoV-2 infection or an uninfected control (not recorded which). The CDR3 runs from the conserved cysteine through the conserved F or W. D genes are given only for firm matches. Clone sizes are given selectively: once, few, many, or a class where the clone is expanded.

NA TRBJ2-5 TRBD2 TRBV18 CASSPNGGAETQYF TGTGCCAGCTCCCCGAACGGGGGGGCGGAGACCCAGTACTTC
few TRBJ1-4 NA TRBV6-5 CASSYGTSNEKLFF TGTGCCAGCAGTTACGGGACCTCTAATGAAAAACTGTTTTTT
few TRBJ2-3 TRBD2 TRBV29-1 CSVEPGGSGRYTDTQYF TGCAGCGTTGAACCCGGAGGTAGCGGGAGATACACAGATACGCAGTATTTT
few TRBJ1-5 NA TRBV2 CASVPTNSNQPQHF TGTGCCAGCGTGCCTACTAATAGCAATCAGCCCCAGCATTTT
NA TRBJ1-1 NA TRBV6-5 CASSRVGTEAFF TGTGCCAGCAGTCGGGTCGGCACTGAAGCTTTCTTT
few TRBJ1-6 TRBD1 TRBV3-1 CASTTGGLDSPLHF TGTGCCAGCACCACAGGGGGTCTGGATTCACCCCTCCACTTT
many TRBJ2-3 NA TRBV27 CASNLKGTDTQYF TGTGCCAGCAACCTCAAGGGCACAGATACGCAGTATTTT
few TRBJ2-1 NA TRBV7-9 CASSLAGARIENEQFF TGTGCCAGCAGCTTAGCAGGGGCACGGATCGAGAACGAGCAGTTCTTC
few TRBJ2-7 TRBD2 TRBV20-1 CSASMASGNSEQYF TGCAGTGCTAGTATGGCTAGCGGGAATAGCGAGCAGTACTTC
NA TRBJ2-3 TRBD1 TRBV4-1 CASSWGREGAGTDTQYF TGCGCCAGCAGCTGGGGGCGCGAGGGGGCCGGCACAGATACGCAGTATTTT
NA TRBJ2-7 TRBD1 TRBV30 CAWGKTGGDHVGYEQYF TGTGCCTGGGGGAAGACAGGGGGCGATCATGTCGGTTACGAGCAGTACTTC
few TRBJ2-1 TRBD2 TRBV11-2 CASCLAGGLHNEQFF TGTGCCAGCTGCCTTGCGGGAGGGTTACACAATGAGCAGTTCTTC
NA TRBJ1-5 NA TRBV18 CASSPQGNQPQHF TGTGCCAGCTCACCACAGGGCAATCAGCCCCAGCATTTT
medium-sized TRBJ1-5 NA TRBV24-1 CATSDSRGGASQPQHF TGTGCCACCAGTGATTCGAGAGGGGGGGCAAGTCAGCCCCAGCATTTT
NA TRBJ1-2 TRBD1 TRBV29-1 CSVEGQGRDGYTF TGCAGCGTTGAAGGACAGGGCAGGGATGGCTACACCTTC
NA TRBJ2-7 TRBD1 TRBV5-5 CASSSSLRDRGHYEQYF TGTGCCAGCAGCTCATCACTCCGGGACAGGGGGCACTACGAGCAGTACTTC
few TRBJ2-3 TRBD2 TRBV5-1 CASSLGLAGADTQYF TGCGCCAGCAGCTTGGGGCTAGCGGGAGCAGATACGCAGTATTTT
few TRBJ1-1 NA TRBV11-2 CASSLSQGSTEAFF TGTGCCAGCAGCTTATCTCAGGGAAGCACTGAAGCTTTCTTT
few TRBJ2-2 NA TRBV6-4 CASSSTVGTGELFF TGTGCCAGCAGCTCAACGGTAGGGACCGGGGAGCTGTTTTTT
few TRBJ2-5 TRBD1 TRBV29-1 CSVEQGGVGTQYF TGCAGCGTCGAACAGGGGGGCGTCGGGACCCAGTACTTC
few TRBJ2-3 TRBD2 TRBV11-1 CASSLVPTFGGGSTDTQYF TGTGCCAGCAGCTTAGTACCTACCTTTGGCGGGGGGAGCACAGATACGCAGTATTTT
many TRBJ2-3 TRBD1 TRBV30 CAWTTGTAAGTQYF TGTGCCTGGACAACCGGGACAGCTGCGGGTACGCAGTATTTT
few TRBJ2-7 NA TRBV28 CASSVSYEQYF TGTGCCTCTAGCGTATCCTACGAGCAGTACTTC
NA TRBJ1-1 TRBD1 TRBV20-1 CSALQGAANTEAFF TGCAGTGCCTTACAGGGGGCCGCGAACACTGAAGCTTTCTTT
NA TRBJ2-3 TRBD2 TRBV5-4 CASRSRTSGSTDTQYF TGTGCCAGCAGATCCCGGACTAGCGGATCCACAGATACGCAGTATTTT
few TRBJ2-7 NA TRBV6-5 CASSALREQYF TGTGCCAGCAGTGCCCTGCGGGAGCAGTACTTC
NA TRBJ2-1 TRBD1 TRBV12-5 CASGSRDRLSYNEQFF TGTGCTAGTGGTTCCCGGGACAGACTCTCCTACAATGAGCAGTTCTTC
few TRBJ2-5 NA TRBV20-1 CSAMGYQETQYF TGCAGTGCTATGGGGTACCAAGAGACCCAGTACTTC
few TRBJ2-1 TRBD2 TRBV29-1 CSVDGAGRRTSVYNEQFF TGCAGCGTTGACGGGGCTGGGCGCCGGACTAGCGTCTACAATGAGCAGTTCTTC
NA TRBJ2-3 NA TRBV9 CASSVNFRGADTQYF TGTGCCAGCAGCGTCAACTTCAGGGGTGCAGATACGCAGTATTTT
NA TRBJ2-7 NA TRBV18 CASSLEGIYEQYF TGTGCCAGCTCACTTGAGGGGATCTACGAGCAGTACTTC
few TRBJ1-6 NA TRBV5-1 CASCVSHSYNSPLHF TGCGCCAGCTGCGTCTCGCACTCCTATAATTCACCCCTCCACTTT
NA TRBJ1-4 NA TRBV5-1 CASSLWSVGTNEKLFF TGCGCCAGCAGCTTGTGGTCGGTGGGAACTAATGAAAAACTGTTTTTT
many TRBJ2-1 NA TRBV24-1 CATSDLEQASYNEQFF TGTGCCACCAGTGATTTAGAACAGGCCTCCTACAATGAGCAGTTCTTC
few TRBJ2-6 NA TRBV28 CASSLDSSGANVLTF TGTGCCAGCAGCCTAGACAGCTCTGGGGCCAACGTCCTGACTTTC
few TRBJ2-7 NA TRBV5-4 CASSLAGPGDYEQYF TGTGCCAGCAGCTTGGCGGGTCCTGGCGACTACGAGCAGTACTTC
NA TRBJ2-5 TRBD2 TRBV12-3/TRBV12-4 CASSLSGGPEKTQYF TGTGCCAGCAGTTTATCGGGGGGTCCGGAAAAGACCCAGTACTTC
few TRBJ2-1 TRBD2 TRBV19 CASRERGAHPSSYNEQFF TGTGCCAGCCGAGAGCGGGGGGCCCACCCGAGCTCCTACAATGAGCAGTTCTTC
many TRBJ2-3 NA TRBV24-1 CATSDLKGTQSPTDTQYF TGTGCCACCAGTGATTTGAAGGGTACCCAGTCCCCCACAGATACGCAGTATTTT
NA TRBJ2-5 TRBD2 TRBV27 CASSTIRSGLGGVRETQYF TGTGCCAGCAGTACCATACGATCCGGACTGGGAGGGGTACGGGAGACCCAGTACTTC
few TRBJ2-5 NA TRBV6-5 CASSPGLPPETQYF TGTGCCAGCAGTCCGGGACTGCCCCCAGAGACCCAGTACTTC
many TRBJ2-2 NA TRBV2 CASTLHTGELFF TGTGCCAGCACCTTACACACCGGGGAGCTGTTTTTT
many TRBJ2-3 NA TRBV7-9 CASSLGGGGFSSTDTQYF TGTGCCAGCAGCTTAGGGGGCGGAGGCTTCTCTAGCACAGATACGCAGTATTTT
many TRBJ2-1 TRBD2 TRBV28 CASTLSGTYNEQFF TGTGCCAGCACCCTTAGCGGGACCTACAATGAGCAGTTCTTC
few TRBJ2-1 TRBD2 TRBV11-2 CASSHSGGSNNEQFF TGTGCCAGCAGCCATAGCGGGGGGTCTAACAATGAGCAGTTCTTC
NA TRBJ1-6 TRBD1 TRBV20-1 CSAYRDSHNSPLHF TGCAGTGCTTACCGGGACAGTCATAATTCACCCCTCCACTTT
NA TRBJ2-5 TRBD2 TRBV29-1 CSVGPPAGETQYF TGCAGCGTCGGACCCCCAGCGGGGGAGACCCAGTACTTC
NA TRBJ2-7 NA TRBV12-3/TRBV12-4 CASSPAGAAHEQYF TGTGCCAGCAGCCCAGCCGGCGCAGCCCACGAGCAGTACTTC
NA TRBJ2-5 NA TRBV24-1 CATSDPDSYQETQYF TGTGCCACCAGTGATCCCGACAGTTACCAAGAGACCCAGTACTTC
few TRBJ2-5 TRBD2 TRBV27 CASSLLGLAGGLQETQYF TGTGCCAGCAGTTTATTAGGACTAGCGGGGGGGCTCCAAGAGACCCAGTACTTC
many TRBJ1-1 TRBD1 TRBV4-1 CASSGSGTGMHINTEAFF TGCGCCAGCAGCGGATCCGGGACAGGGATGCACATAAACACTGAAGCTTTCTTT
NA TRBJ2-3 NA TRBV6-1 CASSVLTDTQYF TGTGCCAGCAGTGTTCTCACAGATACGCAGTATTTT